Below are 23 T cell receptor beta chains sequenced from a single sample in a study of T cell clonality in common variable immunodeficiency. Study results and limitations: Common variable immunodeficiency TCR beta sequences reportedly had fewer deletions and N-nucleotide insertions.

For these TCRs, the target antigens are not known. Sequencing used immunoSEQ multiplex PCR; TCRdb keeps in-frame clones, though not all of them. The sample presents roughly 39,000 clones, none singletons. Source material: peripheral blood mononuclear cells. The receptor set was obtained from a human donor with common variable immunodeficiency.

This clone appeared a few times. The read terminates 3 residues before the CDR3 end, so the remaining end is supplied by the germline J gene. V gene TRBV18 combines with J gene TRBJ2-1, with D possibly TRBD2 on 6 matching bases. The ends were cut back, 0 bases at V and 7 bases at J, with 16 bases in the middle. CDR1 is KGHSH and CDR2 is LQKENI in the germline V gene. This CDR3 has 16 residues. CDR3 sequence reads: CASSPPSSRRGNEQFF. The covered CDR3 bases are TGTGCCAGCTCACCACCGTCCAGCCGGCGGGGAAATGAG. The full variable domain, with the rest looked up from reference TRBV18 and TRBJ2-1, is NAGVMQNPRHLVRRRGQEARLRCSPMKGHSHVYWYRQLPEEGLKFMVYLQKENIIDESGMPKERFSAEFPKEGPSILRIQQVVRGDSAAYFCASSPPSSRRGNEQFFGPGTRLTVL.

About this clone itself: A junction boundary mismatches the germline segment, possibly from a read error. The read stops 3 residues short of the end of the CDR3; the missing end is completed from the germline J gene. V usage is TRBV7-2 and J usage is TRBJ2-7; TRBD2 aligns across 15 bases. Germline V lookup: CDR1 SGHTA, CDR2 FQGNSA. This CDR3 has 18 residues. CDR3 DNA, as far as it was read: TGTGCCAGCAGTTTAGCGGGACTAGCGGGAGGAAATGGGTACGAG. It is translated as CASSLAGLAGGNGYE. In full, the CDR3 is CASSLAGLAGGNGYEQYF.

As for this clone: Read sequence stops 3 residues before the CDR3 end, and the germline J gene provides the missing end. The chain is built from TRBV6-2 or TRBV6-3 and TRBJ2-7, with TRBD2 as a possible D gene (6 bases). With 2 bases removed from V and 3 bases from J, the gap between germline ends came to 11 bases. Germline V gives CDR1 MNHEY, CDR2 SVGEGT. The CDR3 consists of 14 residues. CDR3 bases read: TGTGCCAGCAGTTACGGGACTTTAAGCTACGAG. As protein: CASSYGTLSYE. The entire CDR3 protein reads CASSYGTLSYEQYF.

This clone was detected only a few times. The CDR3 end is not reached by the read, which stops 3 residues before it; the germline J gene fills it in. V and J are TRBV7-6 and TRBJ2-2, with 7 bases fitting TRBD1. Germline V lookup: CDR1 SGHVS, CDR2 FNYEAQ. CDR3 size: 15 residues. Unmatched junction bases numbered 2, after V lost 3 bases and J lost 1 base. The CDR3 loop reads CASSLGTVNTGELFF. The sequenced part of the CDR3 DNA is TGTGCCAGCAGCTTGGGGACAGTGAACACCGGGGAG. Complete variable domain (other parts from reference TRBV7-6 and TRBJ2-2): GAGVSQSPRYKVTKRGQDVALRCDPISGHVSLYWYRQALGQGPEFLTYFNYEAQQDKSGLPNDRFSAERPEGSISTLTIQRTEQRDSAMYRCASSLGTVNTGELFFGEGSRLTVL.

Turning to this clone: The missing CDR3 end, 3 residues past where the read stops, is filled in from the germline J gene. This chain joins TRBV7-3 and TRBJ2-7, with 7 bases matching TRBD1. J lost 2 bases, V lost 5 bases, and 6 bases had no gene match. The CDR3 runs 14 residues. Looked up from germline, CDR1 is SGHTA and CDR2 is FQGTGA. The CDR3 bases that were read are TGTGCCAGCAGCCAGACAGGGCAGCCCTACGAG. Translating it yields CASSQTGQPYE. In full, the CDR3 reads CASSQTGQPYEQYF.

This clone was found many times. The CDR3 goes on 3 residues after the read ends, and that part is filled in from the germline J gene. The chain has TRBV20-1 and TRBJ2-5, with 7 bases identical to TRBD2. The CDR3 spans 17 residues. With 3 bases clipped from V and 2 bases from J, the junction kept 15 bases outside the gene matches. CDR1 is DFQATT, CDR2 SNEGSKA, per germline (reference sequence). CDR3 DNA (partial): TGCAGTGCTAGGGACCGAGGGCGCGGGGGTAATCAAGAGACC. Protein: CSARDRGRGGNQET. The full CDR3 reads CSARDRGRGGNQETQYF.

The table lists this clone with a few counts. The read terminates 3 residues ahead of where the CDR3 ends, so the germline J gene completes it. V gene TRBV19 combines with J gene TRBJ1-1; possibly TRBD1 for D (5 bases). V shed 7 bases and J shed 6 bases, with 18 bases lying between them. Germline values: CDR1 LNHDA, CDR2 SQIVND (reference sequence). This CDR3 has 14 amino acids. The sequenced part of the CDR3 DNA is TGTGCCAGTACCCCCTTGGCAGGGAGATCTGAA. Protein product: CASTPLAGRSE. The whole CDR3 protein is CASTPLAGRSEAFF.

Details on this clone: The read halts 3 residues ahead of the CDR3 end, with the missing end drawn from the germline J gene. The rearrangement uses TRBV7-9 and TRBJ1-3; no clear D gene. Per germline, CDR1 SEHNR and CDR2 FQNEAQ (reference sequence). The CDR3 consists of 15 residues. Trimming pared 3 bases from V and 0 bases from J, leaving 9 bases between. This CDR3 is CASSFRGISGNTIYF. CDR3 DNA, as far as it was read: TGTGCCAGCAGCTTTCGGGGAATCTCTGGAAACACC.

This clone has a handful of counts. The sequenced fragment ends 3 residues before the CDR3 boundary, so the rest is inferred from the germline J gene. The genes are TRBV19 and TRBJ1-2; D is possibly TRBD1 (6 bases). The V gene's germline CDR1 is LNHDA and CDR2 SQIVND (reference sequence). The CDR3 totals 13 residues. V was shortened by 3 bases and J by 4 bases, with 9 bases between the two germline ends. CDR3 DNA (partial): TGTGCCAGTAGTATGGAGGGGGTCTATGGC. It specifies CASSMEGVYG. In full, the CDR3 is CASSMEGVYGYTF. The variable domain in full, with the rest retrieved from reference TRBV19 and TRBJ1-2, is DGGITQSPKYLFRKEGQNVTLSCEQNLNHDAMYWYRQDPGQGLRLIYYSQIVNDFQKGDIAEGYSVSREKKESFPLTVTSAQKNPTAFYLCASSMEGVYGYTFGSGTRLTVV.

The sample holds a few counts of this clone. The CDR3 sequence: CASSLSTGQTNIQSDTQYF. CDR3 DNA (partial): TGTGCCAGTAGTCTCTCGACAGGGCAGACTAATATACAGTCCGATACG. The V gene is TRBV19, the J gene TRBJ2-3; 7 bases align to TRBD1. The CDR3 end is not reached by the read, which stops 3 residues before it; the germline J gene fills it in. This CDR3 has 19 residues. Germline trimming cut 5 bases from V and 6 bases from J; bases unmatched to any gene: 23. CDR1 is LNHDA and CDR2 is SQIVND in the germline V gene (reference sequence).

This clone showed up just a few times. The read ends 3 residues shy of where the CDR3 ends; the end is completed using the germline J gene. The chain carries TRBV7-3 and TRBJ2-1, with 9 bases matching TRBD2. V shed 5 bases, J shed 1 base, and the junction held 9 bases outside the gene matches. Germline CDR1 and CDR2: SGHTA and FQGTGA. CDR3 length equals 17 residues. The CDR3 DNA, read in part, is TGTGCCAGCAGCCCCGGAGGAGCGGGAGGTTCCTACAATGAG. Protein product: CASSPGGAGGSYNE. The full-length CDR3 reads as CASSPGGAGGSYNEQFF.

This clone was detected a few times. The read falls 3 residues short of the CDR3 end, and the missing part is taken from the germline J gene. V gene TRBV29-1 combines with J gene TRBJ2-3; 12 bases map to TRBD2. The V segment lost 6 bases and the J segment 5 bases; nucleotides outside the gene matches: 18. The CDR3 spans 18 residues. Germline loops: CDR1 SQVTM, CDR2 ANQGSEA. CDR3 residues: CSVDSGTSGSLSGDTQYF. The CDR3 DNA, read in part, is TGCAGCGTAGACTCCGGGACTAGCGGGTCCCTAAGCGGAGATACG.

Only a few counts were recorded for this clone. The read ends 3 residues early relative to the CDR3; the germline J gene fills the gap. This chain uses TRBV19 with TRBJ2-1; D is unclear. The CDR3 consists of 12 residues. Trimming pared 5 bases from V and 6 bases from J, leaving 8 bases between. CDR1 and CDR2 from the germline V gene are LNHDA and SQIVND (reference sequence). The covered CDR3 bases are TGTGCCAGTAGTCAGAGACTCAATGAG. Encoded protein: CASSQRLNE. The CDR3, in full, reads CASSQRLNEQFF. The whole variable domain, filled in from reference TRBV19 and TRBJ2-1, reads DGGITQSPKYLFRKEGQNVTLSCEQNLNHDAMYWYRQDPGQGLRLIYYSQIVNDFQKGDIAEGYSVSREKKESFPLTVTSAQKNPTAFYLCASSQRLNEQFFGPGTRLTVL.

Of note for this clone: The read stops 3 residues short of the end of the CDR3; the missing end is completed from the germline J gene. The rearrangement joins TRBV5-3 to TRBJ1-6; possible D gene TRBD1, 5 bases. TRBV5-3 is treated as an ORF (open reading frame) with a function not yet certain. V gave up 4 bases and J gave up 7 bases, with 21 bases separating them. This CDR3 region has 17 residues. The CDR3 sequence: CARSRHEIGALNSPLHF. The sequenced CDR3 bases are TGTGCCAGAAGCCGCCATGAGATAGGGGCCCTCAATTCACCC.

As for this clone: The read halts 3 residues ahead of the CDR3 end, with the missing end drawn from the germline J gene. This sample includes further DNA sequences coding for the same CDR3. J is TRBJ2-5 and V is TRBV10-1; TRBD2 agrees at 12 bases. This CDR3 is 16 amino acids long. Germline CDR1 is WNHNN and CDR2 is SYGVQD (reference sequence). V lost 0 bases and J lost 1; bases outside the gene matches: 0. Here the CDR3 reads CASSESTSGGQETQYF. The sequenced CDR3 bases are TGCGCCAGCAGTGAGTCGACTAGCGGGGGCCAAGAGACC.

This clone was recorded a few times. Read coverage stops 3 residues before the CDR3 terminus; the germline J gene supplies the remainder. The sample has other DNA sequences that encode this CDR3 too. The V gene is TRBV6-2 or TRBV6-3, the J gene TRBJ2-2; 12 nucleotides match TRBD1. Germline-derived CDR1 and CDR2 are MNHEY and SVGEGT. CDR3 size: 15 residues. J was trimmed by 9 bases and V by 6 bases; bases with no gene match: 8. The CDR3 bases that were read are TGTGCCAGCAGACCACCGGGACAGGGGGCGAGGGAG. Translating gives CASRPPGQGARE. The entire CDR3 sequence reads CASRPPGQGARELFF.

Turning to this clone: The read finishes 3 residues shy of the CDR3 end, and the germline J gene is used to complete it. This chain joins TRBV2 and TRBJ1-6, with TRBD1 matching 7 bases. V shed 7 bases and J 3 bases; nucleotides not matched to a gene: 3. The germline gives CDR1 SNHLY, CDR2 FYNNEI. The CDR3 length is 14 residues. The CDR3 DNA, read in part, is TGTGCCAGCAAGGGACAGCTCTATAATTCACCC. Its protein product is CASKGQLYNSP. The complete CDR3 sequence is CASKGQLYNSPLHF.

This clone was found a few times. The read comes to an end 3 residues before the CDR3 does, leaving the germline J gene to fill in the end. The chain carries TRBV2 and TRBJ2-5; unclear D gene. The germline V gene has CDR1 SNHLY and CDR2 FYNNEI. V was shortened by 4 bases and J by 7 bases, with 25 bases between the two germline ends. The CDR3 is made up of 17 amino acids. The CDR3 is CASSGSDTMHRRWTQYF. The part of the CDR3 DNA that was read is TGTGCCAGCAGTGGATCCGACACAATGCATAGAAGATGGACC.

As concerns this clone: Read coverage stops 3 residues before the CDR3 terminus; the germline J gene supplies the remainder. The gene calls are TRBV6-2 or TRBV6-3 and TRBJ2-7, with D possibly matching TRBD2 (6 bases). The CDR3 consists of 14 residues. Germline V gene lookup returns CDR1 MNHEY and CDR2 SVGEGT. The V and J ends lost 4 bases and 0 bases respectively, with 10 bases between them. CDR3 in amino acids: CASSWGSGSYEQYF. The covered CDR3 bases are TGTGCCAGCAGTTGGGGTAGCGGCTCCTACGAG.

This clone was found a few times. The sequenced CDR3 bases are TGTGCCAGTAAGAGGCAGGGATTCAATGAG. Translated, it gives CASKRQGFNE. The complete CDR3 sequence is CASKRQGFNEQFF. This chain uses TRBV19 with TRBJ2-1; TRBD1 might be the D (5 bases). The read falls 3 residues short of the CDR3 end, and the missing part is taken from the germline J gene. The V and J ends lost 7 bases and 6 bases respectively, with 13 bases between them. The CDR3 has 13 residues. Germline-derived CDR1 and CDR2 are LNHDA and SQIVND (reference sequence).

This clone was picked up a small number of times. The read terminates 3 residues ahead of where the CDR3 ends, so the germline J gene completes it. The chain employs TRBV6-2 or TRBV6-3 and TRBJ1-3; 8 bases align to TRBD1. CDR3 length equals 17 residues. V shed 4 bases and J 0 bases; nucleotides not matched to a gene: 8. Germline CDR1 MNHEY, CDR2 SVGEGT. The CDR3 bases that were read are TGTGCCAGCAGTTCACGGCCAGGGGGCCGCTCTGGAAACACC. Its protein product is CASSSRPGGRSGNT. The complete CDR3 protein is CASSSRPGGRSGNTIYF.

This clone was seen repeatedly, ten times or more. The read falls 3 residues short of the CDR3 end, and the missing part is taken from the germline J gene. This chain connects TRBV6-1 to TRBJ2-7, with TRBD2 as a possible D gene (5 bases). The CDR3 runs to 14 residues. Trimming cost V 1 base and J 6 bases, with 13 bases left between them. CDR1 MNHNS and CDR2 SASEGT come from the germline V gene. The CDR3 here is CASSEEHETTEQYF. The CDR3 bases that were read are TGTGCCAGCAGTGAAGAACATGAGACTACCGAG.

This clone was counted many times. A junction boundary mismatches the germline segment, possibly from a read error. Read sequence stops 3 residues before the CDR3 end, and the germline J gene provides the missing end. The gene calls are TRBV18 and TRBJ1-2, with 9 bases that match TRBD1. This CDR3 has 14 amino acids. CDR1 KGHSH and CDR2 LQKENI come from the germline V gene. CDR3 region: CASSPRDREGGYTF. The covered CDR3 bases are TGTGCCAGTTCACCAAGGGACAGGGAGGGCGGC.